This TCR beta chain was recovered during a study of blood T cell repertoires in COVID-19. Turning to the study itself: From T cells, B-cell-depleted T cells, or PBMCs came the material, which was cDNA or gDNA.

Some clones are missing from TCRdb's copy, which holds only in-frame ones; the method was immunoSEQ multiplex PCR. Of some 320,000 clones listed, about 88% were seen once; the top ten hold 2.6%. V was pared by 4 bases and J by 1 base, with 9 bases of the junction left unmatched. CDR1 SGHNT and CDR2 YENEEA come from the germline V gene. The CDR3 loop spans 17 amino acids. Only a few counts were recorded for this clone. The sequenced sample consisted of PBMCs or T cells enriched from blood (not recorded which). The clonotype originates from a man in his sixties who had recovered from COVID-19. This chain joins TRBV11-3 and TRBJ2-4; TRBD1 agrees at 8 bases. Here the CDR3 DNA reads TGTGCCAGCAGCTCCGAAGGACAGGGTTTCGCCAAAAACATTCAGTACTTC. It yields the protein CASSSEGQGFAKNIQYF.